These 21 T cell receptor beta chains share one sample of origin, sequenced in a study of blood T cell repertoires in COVID-19. Clones were read by immunoSEQ multiplex PCR, and TCRdb kept only the in-frame ones, dropping some. The sample holds about 300,000 clones; about nine tenths are singletons and the top ten take 1.7%. Sequencing input: PBMCs or T cells enriched from blood (not recorded which). The receptors were gathered from a woman in her thirties or forties who had recovered from COVID-19.

This clone was seen a handful of times. The chain combines TRBV5-6 with TRBJ1-1; 9 bases map to TRBD1. Germline trimming cut 1 base from V and 5 bases from J; bases unmatched to any gene: 9. Germline-derived CDR1 and CDR2 are SGHDT and YYEEEE. The CDR3 extends over 16 amino acids. DNA for the CDR3: TGTGCCAGCAGCTTGAGAGCCGGGACAGGGATAACTGAAGCTTTCTTT. Translating it yields CASSLRAGTGITEAFF.

The chain couples TRBV18 to TRBJ2-5; 8 nucleotides align to TRBD2. CDR3 length: 18 amino acids. V lost 3 bases, J lost 1 base, and 13 bases stayed unmatched. Germline V lookup: CDR1 KGHSH, CDR2 LQKENI. DNA of the CDR3: TGTGCCAGCTCACCCAATAGCGGGAAGCCGCTCCGCCAAGAGACCCAGTACTTC. Translating gives CASSPNSGKPLRQETQYF.

This chain links TRBV30 with TRBJ2-7; 8 bases are a match to TRBD1. The CDR3 runs 14 residues. V lost 3 bases, J lost 5 bases, and 9 bases stayed unmatched. Germline values: CDR1 GTSNPN, CDR2 SVGIG (reference sequence). The CDR3 region has the DNA TGTGCCTGGAGGCGGGACAGGTTTGGAGACGAGCAGTACTTC. It translates to CAWRRDRFGDEQYF.

V usage is TRBV10-3 and J usage is TRBJ2-7; D might be TRBD1 (6 bases). This CDR3 contains 15 residues. The germline V gene has CDR1 ENHRY and CDR2 SYGVKD. Trimming removed 3 bases from V and 4 bases from J, with 16 bases in between. CDR3 region: CAISDASTGLYEQYF. In DNA, the CDR3 is TGTGCCATCAGTGACGCATCCACAGGGCTATACGAGCAGTACTTC.

V and J are TRBV18 and TRBJ2-2, with 8 nucleotides matching TRBD1. This CDR3 has 14 residues. In germline, CDR1 is KGHSH, CDR2 LQKENI. With V trimmed by 3 bases and J by 7 bases, 4 bases remained unmatched. CDR3 coding DNA: TGTGCCAGCTCACCCGGACAGGGTATCGGGGAGCTGTTTTTT. It translates to CASSPGQGIGELFF. Looking up the rest from reference TRBV18 and TRBJ2-2 gives the full variable domain: NAGVMQNPRHLVRRRGQEARLRCSPMKGHSHVYWYRQLPEEGLKFMVYLQKENIIDESGMPKERFSAEFPKEGPSILRIQQVVRGDSAAYFCASSPGQGIGELFFGEGSRLTVL.

V and J are TRBV5-4 and TRBJ2-3; D not resolved. Trimming cost V 0 bases and J 3 bases, with 11 bases left between them. CDR1 and CDR2 from the germline V gene are SGHNT and YYREEE (reference sequence). The CDR3 has 15 amino acids. The CDR3 DNA reads TGTGCCAGCAGCTTGGTGTCGGGTTTAACAGATACGCAGTATTTT. Translated, it gives CASSLVSGLTDTQYF. Filled out from reference TRBV5-4 and TRBJ2-3, the complete variable domain reads ETGVTQSPTHLIKTRGQQVTLRCSSQSGHNTVSWYQQALGQGPQFIFQYYREEENGRGNFPPRFSGLQFPNYSSELNVNALELDDSALYLCASSLVSGLTDTQYFGPGTRLTVL.

V gene TRBV5-1 combines with J gene TRBJ2-3; D may be TRBD2 (6 bases). The CDR3 covers 15 residues. Trimming stripped 0 bases from V and 1 base from J, with 9 bases between. From germline, CDR1 is SGHRS and CDR2 YFSETQ. CDR3 loop: CASSLVPSGTDTQYF. The CDR3 DNA reads as TGCGCCAGCAGCTTGGTCCCTAGCGGCACAGATACGCAGTATTTT.

CDR3 protein: CASGLVLETFF. CDR3 nucleotides: TGTGCTAGTGGTTTGGTACTCGAAACTTTCTTT. This chain joins TRBV12-5 and TRBJ1-1, with D unresolved. Germline V CDR1 and CDR2: LGHNT, FRNRAP. The CDR3 has 11 amino acids. V dropped 0 bases and J dropped 12 bases, with 8 bases sitting between them.

The CDR3 protein is CASSLLAGEGEQYF. Written as DNA, the CDR3 is TGTGCCAGCAGCCTTCTAGCGGGGGAGGGCGAGCAGTACTTC. The chain recombines TRBV25-1 with TRBJ2-7; 10 bases are a match to TRBD2. Germline lookup yields CDR1 MGHDK and CDR2 SYGVNS. The CDR3 is 14 amino acids. V gave up 6 bases and J gave up 6 bases; unmatched junction bases: 8.

The chain joins TRBV19 to TRBJ2-7, with D unresolved. There are 14 residues in the CDR3. The V and J ends lost 3 bases and 0 bases respectively, with 9 bases between them. Germline-derived CDR1 and CDR2 are LNHDA and SQIVND (reference sequence). CDR3 sequence: CASSIQISSYEQYF. The CDR3 coding sequence is TGTGCCAGTAGTATTCAGATTTCCTCCTACGAGCAGTACTTC.

The chain combines TRBV5-8 with TRBJ2-4; TRBD1 might be the D (6 bases). Trimming took off 3 bases at V and 15 bases at J, with 16 bases between the two ends. The V gene's germline CDR1 is SGHTS and CDR2 YDEGEE. This CDR3 is built from 12 residues. This chain's CDR3 is CASSSTGLRPYF. For the CDR3, the DNA is TGTGCCAGCAGCTCCACAGGGTTGAGGCCGTACTTC.

The chain couples TRBV6-5 to TRBJ1-3; D gene unclear. The CDR3 is 12 amino acids. Trimming removed 11 bases at V and 0 bases at J, with 8 bases between. Germline values: CDR1 MNHEY, CDR2 SVGAGI. The CDR3 coding sequence is TGTGCCGCTCAGGACTCTGGAAACACCATATATTTT. Translated: CAAQDSGNTIYF.

This chain links TRBV9 with TRBJ2-7; 7 positions match TRBD2. There are 13 residues in the CDR3. The V gene end was trimmed by 7 bases and the J gene end by 5 bases; junction bases not matched to a gene: 9. Germline assignment: CDR1 SGDLS and CDR2 YYNGEE. CDR3: CASGSGNFNEQYF. CDR3 sequence (DNA): TGTGCCAGCGGGAGCGGGAACTTCAACGAGCAGTACTTC.

In its sample, this clone was seen a few times. This chain joins TRBV27 and TRBJ1-6; no definite D call. This CDR3 has 13 amino acids. With 4 bases removed from V and 9 bases from J, the gap between germline ends came to 10 bases. From germline, CDR1 is MNHEY and CDR2 SMNVEV (reference sequence). The CDR3 coding sequence is TGTGCCAGCAGTTCCCGTCCCGGTTCACCCCTCCACTTT. As protein: CASSSRPGSPLHF.

The gene calls are TRBV10-1 and TRBJ1-2; no definite D call. This CDR3 is built from 16 residues. Deletions cut 2 bases from V and 0 bases from J, with 13 bases between. In germline, CDR1 is WNHNN, CDR2 SYGVQD (reference sequence). For the CDR3, the DNA is TGCGCCAGCAGTGAGGGCAGCGCTATAGCTAACTATGGCTACACCTTC. As protein: CASSEGSAIANYGYTF.

The rearrangement links TRBV19 to TRBJ1-4; perhaps TRBD1 as D (6 bases). The V end lost 3 bases, the J end lost 6 bases, and 14 bases lay between the germline ends. CDR1 and CDR2 (germline): LNHDA, SQIVND (reference sequence). The CDR3 extends over 15 amino acids. The CDR3 nucleotides are TGTGCCAGTAGTATGGCCGGGACACAAGATGAAAAACTGTTTTTT. Amino acid sequence: CASSMAGTQDEKLFF.

The chain links TRBV5-6 to TRBJ1-4; no reliable D call. The CDR3 is made up of 14 amino acids. Trimming took off 2 bases at V and 0 bases at J, with 5 bases between the two ends. CDR1 SGHDT and CDR2 YYEEEE come from the germline V gene. Here the CDR3 DNA reads TGTGCCAGCAGCTTCCTTGCAACTAATGAAAAACTGTTTTTT. Translation: CASSFLATNEKLFF.

The rearrangement uses TRBV30 and TRBJ2-2; TRBD2 is a possible D gene (6 bases). V lost 0 bases and J 5 bases, leaving 10 bases between the germline ends. This CDR3 region has 14 residues. The germline CDR1 and CDR2 sequences are GTSNPN and SVGIG (reference sequence). CDR3: CAWSVLRETGELFF. For the CDR3, the DNA is TGTGCCTGGAGTGTGCTACGGGAGACCGGGGAGCTGTTTTTT. The full variable domain, completed using reference TRBV30 and TRBJ2-2, is SQTIHQWPATLVQPVGSPLSLECTVEGTSNPNLYWYRQAAGRGLQLLFYSVGIGQISSEVPQNLSASRPQDRQFILSSKKLLLSDSGFYLCAWSVLRETGELFFGEGSRLTVL.

The chain links TRBV5-1 to TRBJ2-5, with 10 positions matching TRBD2. The CDR3 contains 17 residues. Germline CDR1 SGHRS, CDR2 YFSETQ. After removal of 0 bases from V and 0 bases from J, the junction contained 5 bases not matched to a gene. The CDR3 sequence is CASSLEGSGGYQETQYF. The CDR3 DNA sequence: TGCGCCAGCAGCTTGGAAGGTAGCGGGGGGTACCAAGAGACCCAGTACTTC.

The chain combines TRBV3-1 (or the pseudogene TRBV3-2) with TRBJ2-5; 8 bases align to TRBD1. V gave up 1 base and J gave up 4 bases; unmatched junction bases: 8. CDR3 length: 16 residues. CDR1 is LGHDT and CDR2 is YNNKEL in the germline V gene (reference sequence). CDR3 region: CASSQAVTGGLETQYF. CDR3 nucleotide sequence: TGTGCCAGCAGCCAAGCGGTCACAGGGGGATTAGAGACCCAGTACTTC.

This rearrangement joins TRBV7-9 to TRBJ1-4, with 7 bases lining up with TRBD1. J was trimmed by 0 bases and V by 5 bases; bases with no gene match: 6. Germline CDR1 and CDR2: SEHNR and FQNEAQ (reference sequence). The CDR3 covers 16 residues. This CDR3 reads CASSPGRGATNEKLFF. CDR3 nucleotide sequence: TGTGCCAGCAGCCCCGGCAGGGGGGCAACTAATGAAAAACTGTTTTTT.